This T cell receptor beta chain is drawn from a study of T cells in Graves' hyperthyroidism and ophthalmopathy. Whole-study results and caveats: From stable hyperthyroidism, ophthalmopathy was set apart by a 13 V-J model.

A patient was excluded if there was uncontrolled infection, other autoimmune disease, pregnancy or lactation. An approximately 10 ml volume of fresh peripheral blood provided the PBMCs. RNA transcripts were the template for amplifying TCR beta CDR3 regions. The HTBI primer set served for first-round RT-PCR of the TCR CDR3. MiXCR, applied by TCRdb to the multiplex PCR reads, yields one record per CDR3 protein. The sample has approximately 610,000 distinct CDR3 sequences; 14% to 15% are singletons. This clonotype occurred once. The antigen is unknown. The CDR3 is made up of 17 amino acids. The V gene lost 5 bases and the J gene lost 2 bases, with 21 bases spanning the gap.

The origin of this receptor is a woman in her 40s with Graves' ophthalmopathy. This chain connects TRBV12-3 or TRBV12-4 to TRBJ1-1; TRBD1 is a possible D gene (6 bases). Source material: blood. DNA of the CDR3: TGTGCCAGCAGTCGCCGGACAGTTCTTCGGACAAACACTGAAGCTTTCTTT. This sequence encodes CASSRRTVLRTNTEAFF.